This TCR beta chain originates from a study of cytomegalovirus exposure and HLA in healthy donors. Between the trimmed V and J ends, which lost 8 bases and 5 bases, there was a span of 16 bases. Germline V gene sequence: CDR1 LNHDA, CDR2 SQIVND (reference sequence). The CDR3 totals 14 residues. PCR employed 60 Vbeta and 13 Jbeta primers. The protocol was immunoSEQ multiplex PCR, while the TCRdb copy is restricted to in-frame clones and leaves out a portion. The table shows approximately 100,000 clones, with approximately 80% occurring only once. This TCR was recovered from a woman younger than 35 in good health and CMV-seropositive. This sequence joins TRBV19 and TRBJ2-1; no clear D gene. Sequenced: PBMCs. CDR3 residues: CASSKAGYDNEQFF. The CDR3, as DNA: TGTGCCAGTTCAAAGGCCGGGTACGACAATGAGCAGTTCTTC.